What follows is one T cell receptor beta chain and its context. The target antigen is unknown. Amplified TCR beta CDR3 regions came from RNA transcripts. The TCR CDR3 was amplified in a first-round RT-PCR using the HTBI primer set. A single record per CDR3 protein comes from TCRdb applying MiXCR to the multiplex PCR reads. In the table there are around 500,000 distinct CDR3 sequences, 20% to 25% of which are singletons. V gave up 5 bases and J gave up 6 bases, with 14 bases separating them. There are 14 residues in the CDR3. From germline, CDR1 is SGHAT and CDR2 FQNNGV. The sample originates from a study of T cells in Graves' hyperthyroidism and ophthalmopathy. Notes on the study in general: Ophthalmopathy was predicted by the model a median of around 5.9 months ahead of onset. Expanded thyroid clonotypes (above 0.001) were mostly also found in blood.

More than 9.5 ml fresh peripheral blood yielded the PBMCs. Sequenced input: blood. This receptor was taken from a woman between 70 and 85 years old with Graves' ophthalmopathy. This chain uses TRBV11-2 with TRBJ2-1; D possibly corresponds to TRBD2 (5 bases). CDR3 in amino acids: CASSLSGSSNEQFF. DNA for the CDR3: TGTGCCAGCAGCCTATCTGGGAGCAGCAATGAGCAGTTCTTC.